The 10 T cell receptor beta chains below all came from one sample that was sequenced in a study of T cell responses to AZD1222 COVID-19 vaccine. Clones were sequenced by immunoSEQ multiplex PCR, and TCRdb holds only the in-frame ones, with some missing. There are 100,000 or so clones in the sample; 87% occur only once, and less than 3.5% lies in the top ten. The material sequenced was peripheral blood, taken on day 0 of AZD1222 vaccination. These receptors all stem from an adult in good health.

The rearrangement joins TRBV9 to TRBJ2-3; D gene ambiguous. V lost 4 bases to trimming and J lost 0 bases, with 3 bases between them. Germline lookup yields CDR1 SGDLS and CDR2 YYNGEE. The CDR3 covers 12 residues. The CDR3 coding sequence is TGTGCCAGCAGCTCCAGCACAGATACGCAGTATTTT. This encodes CASSSSTDTQYF.

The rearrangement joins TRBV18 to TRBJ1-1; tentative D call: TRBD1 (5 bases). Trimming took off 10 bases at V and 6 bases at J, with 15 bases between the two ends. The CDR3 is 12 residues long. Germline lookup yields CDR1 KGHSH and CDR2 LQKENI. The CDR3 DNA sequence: TGTGCCACCACTAGGACAAACCCTGAAGCTTTCTTT. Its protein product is CATTRTNPEAFF.

The CDR3 DNA reads as TGTGCCAGCAGTCCCCCCGGGACGGCCAATTCACCCCTCCACTTT. This encodes CASSPPGTANSPLHF. The chain combines TRBV6-5 with TRBJ1-6; D perhaps matches TRBD1 (5 bases). Looked up from germline, CDR1 is MNHEY and CDR2 is SVGAGI. The CDR3 has 15 residues. V lost 5 bases and J lost 7, with 15 bases in between.

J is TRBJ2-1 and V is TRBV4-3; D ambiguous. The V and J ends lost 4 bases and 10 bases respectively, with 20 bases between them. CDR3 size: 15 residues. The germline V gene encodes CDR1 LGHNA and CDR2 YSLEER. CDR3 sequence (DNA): TGCGCCAGCAGCCCCCAGAGTTTGGCGCTCGGGGAGCAGTTCTTC. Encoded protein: CASSPQSLALGEQFF.

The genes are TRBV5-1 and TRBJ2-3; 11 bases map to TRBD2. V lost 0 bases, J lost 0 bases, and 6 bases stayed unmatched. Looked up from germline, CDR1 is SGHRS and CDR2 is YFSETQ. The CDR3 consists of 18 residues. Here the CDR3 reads CASSLVLAGGASTDTQYF. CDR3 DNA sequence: TGCGCCAGCAGCTTGGTGCTAGCGGGGGGAGCTAGCACAGATACGCAGTATTTT.

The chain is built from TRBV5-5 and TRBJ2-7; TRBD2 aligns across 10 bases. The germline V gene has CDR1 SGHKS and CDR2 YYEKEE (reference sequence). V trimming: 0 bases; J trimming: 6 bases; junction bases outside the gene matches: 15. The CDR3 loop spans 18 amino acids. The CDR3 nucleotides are TGTGCCAGCAGCTTGGAGGTAGCGGGAGGTCCCTCGGGTGTCGAGCAGTACGTC. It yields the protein CASSLEVAGGPSGVEQYV.

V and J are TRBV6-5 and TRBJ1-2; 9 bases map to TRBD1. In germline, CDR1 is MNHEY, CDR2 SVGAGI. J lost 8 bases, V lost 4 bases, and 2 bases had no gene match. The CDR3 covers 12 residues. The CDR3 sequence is CASSFGTGGYTF. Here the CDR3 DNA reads TGTGCCAGCAGTTTCGGGACAGGGGGCTACACCTTC.

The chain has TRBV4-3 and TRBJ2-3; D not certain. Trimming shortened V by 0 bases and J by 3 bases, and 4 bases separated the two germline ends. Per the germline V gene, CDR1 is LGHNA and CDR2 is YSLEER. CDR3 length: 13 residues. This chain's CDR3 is CASSQDWTDTQYF. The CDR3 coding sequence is TGCGCCAGCAGCCAAGATTGGACAGATACGCAGTATTTT.

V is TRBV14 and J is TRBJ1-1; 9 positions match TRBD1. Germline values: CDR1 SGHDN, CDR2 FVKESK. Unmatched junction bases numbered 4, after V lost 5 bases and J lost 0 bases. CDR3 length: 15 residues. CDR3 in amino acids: CASSSRTGVNTEAFF. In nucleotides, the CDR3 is TGTGCCAGCAGCTCGAGGACAGGGGTGAACACTGAAGCTTTCTTT.

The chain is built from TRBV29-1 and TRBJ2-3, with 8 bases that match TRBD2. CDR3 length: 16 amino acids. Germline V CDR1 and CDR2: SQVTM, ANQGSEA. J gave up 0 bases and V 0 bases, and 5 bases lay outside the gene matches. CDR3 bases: TGCAGCGTTGAAGAGGGCGGGAGGACAAGCACAGATACGCAGTATTTT. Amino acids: CSVEEGGRTSTDTQYF.